Listed below are T cell receptor beta chains from one sample, sequenced in a study of CXCR3-negative and CXCR3-positive naive CD8 T cells. Using the 5' RACE reads, TCRdb records one entry per CDR3 protein without DNA. This table lists fewer than 55,000 distinct CDR3 sequences. Specimen: naive CXCR3- CD8+ T cells from blood. The origin of the receptors is a human donor in good health. Some clones in this sample may be carry-over from other donors' samples. The CDR3 runs from the conserved cysteine through the conserved F or W.

V gene	J gene	CDR3 protein
TRBV29-1	TRBJ2-1	CSVVSVRLSNEQFF
TRBV15	TRBJ2-6	CATSSLSGANVLTF
TRBV28	TRBJ2-1	CASRTLAGVPDEQFF
TRBV10-3	TRBJ1-1	CAITREGNTEAFF
TRBV29-1	TRBJ2-1	CSGYTGDNEQFF
TRBV4-1	TRBJ2-1	CASSLRIYNEQFF
TRBV20-1	TRBJ2-1	CSALQPGTSGNEQFF
TRBV6-2/TRBV6-3	TRBJ2-2	CASSQTGTAITGELFF
TRBV2	TRBJ2-2	CANRGRTGELFF
TRBV7-3	TRBJ2-1	CASSLYPERELYNEQFF
TRBV28	TRBJ2-1	CASNKDKSGAQFF
TRBV5-1	TRBJ2-2	CASSLVSENTGELFF
TRBV10-3	TRBJ2-1	CAISQYNEQFF
TRBV20-1	TRBJ2-1	CSVSSGTVNEQFF
TRBV15	TRBJ2-1	CATSSAPGAVFF
TRBV27	TRBJ1-3	CASPQNRNTIYF
TRBV29-1	TRBJ2-1	CSQGTYNEQFF
TRBV28	TRBJ2-7	CASSPRDNSYEQYF
TRBV28	TRBJ1-4	CASSLEFTGGKLFF
TRBV27	TRBJ2-1	CASSLSRGGLDEQFF
TRBV29-1	TRBJ2-1	CSVGTSGALTDEKFF
TRBV6-2/TRBV6-3	TRBJ2-2	CASSYLAGGLVTGELFF
TRBV6-4	TRBJ2-1	CASSDGGANNEQFF
TRBV6-6	TRBJ2-1	CASSQTGGNEQFF
TRBV2	TRBJ2-1	CASSGSSGEYNEQFF
TRBV4-3	TRBJ2-7	CASSQEGWEQQYF
TRBV4-1	TRBJ2-3	CASSQVPQDTQYF
TRBV29-1	TRBJ2-1	CSVEVAGNEQFF
TRBV4-3	TRBJ2-7	CASSQEYARRSYEQYF
TRBV27	TRBJ2-7	CASRRGFSGRIHEQYF
TRBV14	TRBJ1-5	CASSQATGQTLYSNQPQHF